The 32 T cell receptor beta chains below were found in one sample sequenced in a study of control samples from healthy donors and cancer patients. Measured with immunoSEQ multiplex PCR; TCRdb has only the in-frame clones, and not every one. The sample includes fewer than 200,000 clones, 80% to 95% seen only once; the top ten take about 4%. Sample: blood. The source of these receptors is a woman aged 60-70 years in good health.

Details on this clone: One end of the junction fails to match germline, which may point to a read error. The J gene is TRBJ2-2, the V gene TRBV7-7; D assignment may be TRBD1 or TRBD2 (5 bases each). The CDR3 is 16 residues long. Germline V gene sequence: CDR1 SSHAT, CDR2 FNYEAQ (reference sequence). DNA of the CDR3: TGTGCTAGCAGCTCCTCGGGGTGGGGGAGCACCGGGGAGCTGTTTTTT. Translated, it gives CASSSSGWGSTGELFF.

The chain links TRBV7-9 to TRBJ2-2, with a possible D match to TRBD1 (6 bases). Trimming took 5 bases from V and 0 from J, leaving 10 bases between them. Germline V lookup: CDR1 SEHNR, CDR2 FQNEAQ (reference sequence). The CDR3 extends over 15 amino acids. As DNA, the CDR3 is TGTGCCAGCAGCCAACAGGGAGCGAACACCGGGGAGCTGTTTTTT. This translates into CASSQQGANTGELFF.

The rearrangement joins TRBV5-1 to TRBJ1-6, with 10 positions matching TRBD1. CDR1 is SGHRS, CDR2 YFSETQ, per germline. The CDR3 is 15 amino acids. Losses at the gene ends were 4 bases for V and 7 bases for J; bases not matched to a gene: 5. This chain's CDR3 is CASSPGQGPNSPLHF. DNA of the CDR3: TGCGCCAGCAGCCCGGGACAGGGGCCAAATTCACCCCTCCACTTT. Full variable domain (remainder filled in from reference TRBV5-1 and TRBJ1-6): KAGVTQTPRYLIKTRGQQVTLSCSPISGHRSVSWYQQTPGQGLQFLFEYFSETQRNKGNFPGRFSGRQFSNSRSEMNVSTLELGDSALYLCASSPGQGPNSPLHFGNGTRLTVT.

This chain links TRBV9 with TRBJ1-4, with 7 bases identical to TRBD1. Germline CDR1 reads SGDLS; CDR2 reads YYNGEE. CDR3 size: 15 residues. Germline trimming cut 0 bases from V and 7 bases from J; bases unmatched to any gene: 6. CDR3 protein: CASSVEDGTAEKLFF. The CDR3 bases are TGTGCCAGCAGCGTAGAGGACGGGACAGCTGAAAAACTGTTTTTT.

This rearrangement joins TRBV5-1 to TRBJ2-4, with 7 bases fitting TRBD1. CDR1 is SGHRS and CDR2 is YFSETQ in the germline V gene. This CDR3 has 15 amino acids. The ends lost 0 bases at V and 9 bases at J; junction bases unmatched: 9. CDR3 loop: CASSLAGEGGVIQYF. CDR3 nucleotides: TGCGCCAGCAGCTTGGCCGGTGAAGGGGGCGTCATTCAGTACTTC.

The V and J genes are TRBV6-5 and TRBJ2-7; 8 bases align to TRBD2. The V and J ends lost 7 bases and 10 bases, in that order; junction bases with no gene match: 15. Germline CDR1 is MNHEY and CDR2 is SVGAGI. This CDR3 is built from 14 residues. For the CDR3, the DNA is TGTGCCAGCACCAAATCAGCGGGGGCTACGCGACAGTACTTC. Amino acids: CASTKSAGATRQYF.

The V call is TRBV5-1, the J call TRBJ1-2; TRBD1 aligns across 7 bases. Germline V gene sequence: CDR1 SGHRS, CDR2 YFSETQ. Losses at the gene ends were 2 bases for V and 5 bases for J; bases not matched to a gene: 6. The CDR3 sequence is 14 residues long. The CDR3 protein is CASSLGGFQYGYTF. The CDR3 nucleotides are TGCGCCAGCAGCTTAGGGGGCTTCCAGTATGGCTACACCTTC.

The chain recombines TRBV2 with TRBJ1-1; D call uncertain. V was trimmed by 4 bases and J by 8 bases, leaving 11 bases between them. Germline CDR1 reads SNHLY; CDR2 reads FYNNEI. There are 12 residues in the CDR3. CDR3 residues: CASSGGRPEAFF. The CDR3 coding sequence is TGTGCCAGCAGTGGCGGACGGCCGGAAGCTTTCTTT.

The chain carries TRBV18 and TRBJ1-4; D is undetermined. Germline V CDR1 and CDR2: KGHSH, LQKENI. The germline V and J ends were trimmed by 0 bases and 3 bases, with 8 bases remaining between them. This CDR3 spans 15 amino acids. CDR3 in amino acids: CASSPPGASNEKLFF. CDR3 coding DNA: TGTGCCAGCTCACCACCGGGAGCCTCTAATGAAAAACTGTTTTTT.

The rearrangement joins TRBV6-2 or TRBV6-3 to TRBJ2-1; 8 bases line up with TRBD2. J gave up 4 bases and V 6 bases, and 5 bases lay outside the gene matches. The CDR3 totals 14 residues. CDR1 is MNHEY and CDR2 is SVGEGT in the germline V gene. DNA of the CDR3: TGTGCCAGCAGCCTAGCGGGTACTTACAATGAGCAGTTCTTC. Translating it yields CASSLAGTYNEQFF.

The CDR3 DNA follows: TGTGCCAGCAGTTACTTTGGGGGCAATCAGCCCCAGCATTTT. This codes for CASSYFGGNQPQHF. This chain connects TRBV6-2 or TRBV6-3 to TRBJ1-5; no firm D call. Germline V gene data show CDR1 as MNHEY and CDR2 as SVGEGT. There are 14 residues in the CDR3. Trimming took off 1 base at V and 2 bases at J, with 6 bases between the two ends.

This clone occurred once. The rearrangement uses TRBV5-1 and TRBJ2-1; no definite D call. The CDR3 sequence is 13 residues long. Germline-derived CDR1 and CDR2 are SGHRS and YFSETQ. The V end was cut by 4 bases, the J end by 6 bases, with 11 bases between. The CDR3 loop is CASSVGPPNEQFF. The CDR3 coding sequence is TGCGCCAGCAGCGTGGGCCCCCCCAATGAGCAGTTCTTC.

In this sample, this clone turned up once. The CDR3 is CASSRGLYEQYF. DNA for the CDR3: TGTGCCAGTTCCAGGGGGTTGTACGAGCAGTACTTC. This rearrangement joins TRBV5-6 to TRBJ2-7, with 7 bases identical to TRBD1. In germline, CDR1 is SGHDT, CDR2 YYEEEE. The trim removed 8 bases at V and 4 bases at J, leaving 6 bases unmatched. This CDR3 is built from 12 residues.

This clone was seen once. This chain links TRBV6-2 or TRBV6-3 with TRBJ2-1; 9 bases map to TRBD1. In germline, CDR1 is MNHEY, CDR2 SVGEGT. The CDR3 has 14 residues. After removal of 4 bases from V and 9 bases from J, the junction contained 7 bases not matched to a gene. As DNA, the CDR3 is TGTGCCAGCAGTTGGCCTGACAGGGGGGTTGAGCAGTTCTTC. Protein product: CASSWPDRGVEQFF.

The genes are TRBV5-1 and TRBJ2-2; 10 nucleotides line up with TRBD2. Looked up from germline, CDR1 is SGHRS and CDR2 is YFSETQ. The CDR3 runs 15 residues. V was clipped by 5 bases and J by 3 bases; unmatched bases: 4. The CDR3 coding sequence is TGCGCCAGCAGTCCTAGCGGGGGATACACCGGGGAGCTGTTTTTT. It codes for CASSPSGGYTGELFF.

Notes on this clone: Other DNA variants within this sample encode the same CDR3. V usage is TRBV5-1 and J usage is TRBJ2-5, with 9 bases identical to TRBD1. The CDR3 runs 14 residues. The trim removed 4 bases at V and 2 bases at J, leaving 3 bases unmatched. Germline CDR1 reads SGHRS; CDR2 reads YFSETQ. The CDR3: CASSPGQGQETQYF. The CDR3 bases are TGCGCCAGCAGCCCTGGACAGGGGCAAGAGACCCAGTACTTC.

The rearrangement links TRBV7-9 to TRBJ1-5; the D is unclear. From germline, CDR1 is SEHNR and CDR2 FQNEAQ (reference sequence). V shed 4 bases and J shed 4 bases, with 11 bases lying between them. This CDR3 region has 14 residues. The CDR3 DNA follows: TGTGCCAGCAGCTCGGCCGAAAAGAATCAGCCCCAGCATTTT. This encodes CASSSAEKNQPQHF.

The V gene is TRBV5-6, the J gene TRBJ1-4; D unresolved. V shed 0 bases and J shed 8 bases, with 14 bases lying between them. This CDR3 spans 15 amino acids. Per the germline V gene, CDR1 is SGHDT and CDR2 is YYEEEE. In DNA, the CDR3 is TGTGCCAGCAGCTTGGAGGATAGCGGGTTAGAAAAACTGTTTTTT. It codes for CASSLEDSGLEKLFF.

The V gene is TRBV3-1 (or the pseudogene TRBV3-2), the J gene TRBJ2-7; the D gene is possibly TRBD1 (5 bases). Trimming took 2 bases from V and 4 from J, leaving 9 bases between them. This CDR3 contains 13 residues. CDR1 LGHDT and CDR2 YNNKEL come from the germline V gene (reference sequence). DNA for the CDR3: TGTGCCAGCAGCCAACAAGGGGCTTACGAGCAGTACTTC. Translating gives CASSQQGAYEQYF.

The V and J genes are TRBV7-9 and TRBJ1-5; maybe TRBD1 (5 bases). The germline gives CDR1 SEHNR, CDR2 FQNEAQ (reference sequence). The CDR3 has 15 residues. V was cut by 1 base and J by 5 bases, with 12 bases left in between. CDR3 protein: CASSLEAGPHQPQHF. The CDR3 DNA sequence: TGTGCCAGCAGCTTAGAGGCAGGGCCCCATCAGCCCCAGCATTTT.

The rearrangement joins TRBV5-8 to TRBJ1-2; possibly TRBD1 for D (5 bases). The CDR3 extends over 14 amino acids. V gave up 0 bases and J gave up 4 bases, with 10 bases separating them. Looked up from germline, CDR1 is SGHTS and CDR2 is YDEGEE. The CDR3, as DNA: TGTGCCAGCAGCTTGGAAACAGGCCCCTATGGCTACACCTTC. As protein: CASSLETGPYGYTF.

The chain is built from TRBV7-2 and TRBJ1-5; D is perhaps TRBD1 (5 bases). The length of the CDR3 is 16 residues. Trimming took off 1 base at V and 3 bases at J, with 13 bases between the two ends. Germline V CDR1 and CDR2: SGHTA, FQGNSA. The chain's CDR3 is CASSLEVRAFNQPQHF. The CDR3 bases are TGTGCCAGCAGCTTAGAGGTCAGGGCGTTCAATCAGCCCCAGCATTTT.

The V call is TRBV6-5, the J call TRBJ1-5; 10 bases line up with TRBD1. With V trimmed by 5 bases and J by 7 bases, 5 bases remained unmatched. The CDR3 runs 14 residues. Germline V gene data show CDR1 as MNHEY and CDR2 as SVGAGI. The CDR3 DNA reads TGTGCCAGCAGTAGACAGGGGGCTGACCAGCCCCAGCATTTT. Residues: CASSRQGADQPQHF.

The CDR3 DNA follows: TGTGCCAGCAGTTTACAGGGGAACTCTGGAAACACCATATATTTT. This translates into CASSLQGNSGNTIYF. The chain is built from TRBV7-3 and TRBJ1-3; 7 bases are shared with TRBD1. V lost 6 bases and J lost 0; bases outside the gene matches: 5. The CDR3 length is 15 residues. Germline CDR1 SGHTA, CDR2 FQGTGA.

J is TRBJ2-3 and V is TRBV5-1; possible D gene TRBD1, 5 bases. The CDR3 has 14 residues. V was cut by 1 base and J by 6 bases, with 12 bases left in between. Germline CDR1 SGHRS, CDR2 YFSETQ. The DNA of the CDR3 is TGCGCCAGCAGCTTGCGCCAGGGAATGGATACGCAGTATTTT. This encodes CASSLRQGMDTQYF.

This chain links TRBV14 with TRBJ2-1; the D is unclear. The CDR3 has 17 residues. The germline V gene encodes CDR1 SGHDN and CDR2 FVKESK. Trimming shortened V by 1 base and J by 0 bases, and 13 bases separated the two germline ends. The CDR3 is CASSQGAFLTSYNEQFF. The CDR3 DNA reads TGTGCCAGCAGCCAAGGGGCGTTCCTGACCTCCTACAATGAGCAGTTCTTC. Looking up the rest from reference TRBV14 and TRBJ2-1 gives the full variable domain: EAGVTQFPSHSVIEKGQTVTLRCDPISGHDNLYWYRRVMGKEIKFLLHFVKESKQDESGMPNNRFLAERTGGTYSTLKVQPAELEDSGVYFCASSQGAFLTSYNEQFFGPGTRLTVL.

The V and J genes are TRBV13 and TRBJ1-2; TRBD1 is a possible D gene (5 bases). Looked up from germline, CDR1 is PRHDT and CDR2 is FYEKMQ (reference sequence). The CDR3 has 11 amino acids. Trimming took off 5 bases at V and 4 bases at J, with 5 bases between the two ends. The chain's CDR3 is CASSGGYGYTF. The DNA of the CDR3 is TGTGCCAGCAGCGGGGGCTATGGCTACACCTTC. The whole variable domain, filled in from reference TRBV13 and TRBJ1-2, reads AAGVIQSPRHLIKEKRETATLKCYPIPRHDTVYWYQQGPGQDPQFLISFYEKMQSDKGSIPDRFSAQQFSDYHSELNMSSLELGDSALYFCASSGGYGYTFGSGTRLTVV.

The gene calls are TRBV11-2 and TRBJ2-5; 9 bases map to TRBD2. CDR3 length equals 17 residues. V lost 1 base to trimming and J lost 5 bases; unmatched junction nucleotides: 11. In germline, CDR1 is SGHAT, CDR2 FQNNGV. The CDR3 DNA reads as TGTGCCAGCAGCTTAGCTCTTTCGGCGGGGGGGCCGGAGACCCAGTACTTC. Translated: CASSLALSAGGPETQYF.

This chain connects TRBV6-5 to TRBJ1-2; D might be TRBD1 (5 bases). The length of the CDR3 is 15 residues. Trimming stripped 7 bases from V and 4 bases from J, with 19 bases between. The germline CDR1 and CDR2 sequences are MNHEY and SVGAGI. CDR3 amino acids: CASTGYDQKGYGYTF. The CDR3 nucleotides read TGTGCCAGCACAGGGTACGACCAAAAGGGCTATGGCTACACCTTC.

The rearrangement uses TRBV13 and TRBJ1-4, with TRBD1 matching over 7 bases. In germline, CDR1 is PRHDT, CDR2 FYEKMQ (reference sequence). The CDR3 covers 14 residues. Trimming removed 6 bases from V and 7 bases from J; junction bases left unmatched: 8. CDR3 sequence (DNA): TGTGCCAGCAGTCCACAGGGGATGGGTGAAAAACTGTTTTTT. Protein: CASSPQGMGEKLFF. Full variable domain (missing parts from reference TRBV13 and TRBJ1-4): AAGVIQSPRHLIKEKRETATLKCYPIPRHDTVYWYQQGPGQDPQFLISFYEKMQSDKGSIPDRFSAQQFSDYHSELNMSSLELGDSALYFCASSPQGMGEKLFFGSGTQLSVL.

For the CDR3, the DNA is TGTGCCAGTTTCCCCCTAGCGGGGGGGACAGATACGCAGTATTTT. It encodes CASFPLAGGTDTQYF. The chain carries TRBV6-5 and TRBJ2-3; 12 positions agree with TRBD2. The CDR3 has 15 residues. CDR1 MNHEY and CDR2 SVGAGI come from the germline V gene. V was clipped by 9 bases and J by 3 bases; unmatched bases: 7.

This chain uses TRBV6-5 with TRBJ1-1; 8 bases agree with TRBD1. Germline loops: CDR1 MNHEY, CDR2 SVGAGI. The CDR3 spans 16 residues. V dropped 2 bases and J dropped 5; count of bases not matched to a gene: 10. CDR3 amino acids: CASSYPTGQGGTEAFF. The DNA of the CDR3 is TGTGCCAGCAGTTACCCCACTGGACAGGGAGGGACTGAAGCTTTCTTT.